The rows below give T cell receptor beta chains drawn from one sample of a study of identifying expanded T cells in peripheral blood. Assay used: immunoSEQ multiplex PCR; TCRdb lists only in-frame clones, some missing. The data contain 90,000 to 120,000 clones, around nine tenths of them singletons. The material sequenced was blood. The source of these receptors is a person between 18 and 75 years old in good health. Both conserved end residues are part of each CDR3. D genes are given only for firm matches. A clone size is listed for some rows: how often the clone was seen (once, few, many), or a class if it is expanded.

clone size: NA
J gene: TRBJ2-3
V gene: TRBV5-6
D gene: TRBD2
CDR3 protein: CASSLRRGGGGTDTQYF
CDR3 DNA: TGTGCCAGCAGCTTGAGGCGGGGGGGTGGCGGCACAGATACGCAGTATTTT

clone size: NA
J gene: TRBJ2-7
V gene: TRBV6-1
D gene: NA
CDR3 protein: CASRTGDEFMKQYF
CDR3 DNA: TGTGCCAGCAGAACCGGGGACGAGTTTATGAAACAGTACTTC

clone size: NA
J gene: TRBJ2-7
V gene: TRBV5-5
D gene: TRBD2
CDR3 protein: CASSPTGGAGAVYEQYF
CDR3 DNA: TGTGCCAGCAGCCCGACCGGGGGGGCCGGGGCTGTCTACGAGCAGTACTTC

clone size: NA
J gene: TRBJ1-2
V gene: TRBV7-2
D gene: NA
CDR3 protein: CASSLVTGGGYTF
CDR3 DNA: TGTGCCAGCAGCTTAGTGACGGGAGGGGGCTACACCTTC

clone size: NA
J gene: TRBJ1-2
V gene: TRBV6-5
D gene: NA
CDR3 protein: CASSYALRGKSYGYTF
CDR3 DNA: TGTGCCAGCAGTTACGCTTTGAGGGGGAAAAGTTATGGCTACACCTTC

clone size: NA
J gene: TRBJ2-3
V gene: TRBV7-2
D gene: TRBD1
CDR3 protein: CASSLPPGQGVF
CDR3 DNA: TGTGCCAGCAGCTTGCCACCGGGACAGGGGGTTTTT

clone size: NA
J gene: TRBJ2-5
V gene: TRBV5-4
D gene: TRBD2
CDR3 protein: CASSFFGGAQETQYF
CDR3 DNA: TGTGCCAGCAGCTTCTTCGGGGGGGCCCAAGAGACCCAGTACTTC

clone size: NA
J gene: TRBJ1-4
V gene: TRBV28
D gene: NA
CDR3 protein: CASSLAGLNSGNEKLFF
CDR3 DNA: TGTGCCAGCAGTTTAGCAGGGCTCAACTCTGGTAATGAAAAACTGTTTTTT

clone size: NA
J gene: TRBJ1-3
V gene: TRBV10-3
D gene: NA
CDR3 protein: CAISPTEIISGNTIYF
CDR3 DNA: TGTGCCATCAGCCCCACCGAAATTATCTCTGGAAACACCATATATTTT

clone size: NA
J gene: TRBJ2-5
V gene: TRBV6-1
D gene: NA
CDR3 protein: CASTRDRQETQYF
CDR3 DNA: TGTGCCAGCACCCGGGACCGACAAGAGACCCAGTACTTC

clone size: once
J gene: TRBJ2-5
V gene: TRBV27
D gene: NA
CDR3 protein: CAINWQVAPLGTQYF
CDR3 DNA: TGTGCCATTAATTGGCAGGTGGCCCCTCTTGGGACCCAGTACTTC

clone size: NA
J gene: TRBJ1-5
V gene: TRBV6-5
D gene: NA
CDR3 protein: CASSYQGNSNQPQHF
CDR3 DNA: TGTGCCAGCAGTTACCAAGGGAATAGCAATCAGCCCCAGCATTTT